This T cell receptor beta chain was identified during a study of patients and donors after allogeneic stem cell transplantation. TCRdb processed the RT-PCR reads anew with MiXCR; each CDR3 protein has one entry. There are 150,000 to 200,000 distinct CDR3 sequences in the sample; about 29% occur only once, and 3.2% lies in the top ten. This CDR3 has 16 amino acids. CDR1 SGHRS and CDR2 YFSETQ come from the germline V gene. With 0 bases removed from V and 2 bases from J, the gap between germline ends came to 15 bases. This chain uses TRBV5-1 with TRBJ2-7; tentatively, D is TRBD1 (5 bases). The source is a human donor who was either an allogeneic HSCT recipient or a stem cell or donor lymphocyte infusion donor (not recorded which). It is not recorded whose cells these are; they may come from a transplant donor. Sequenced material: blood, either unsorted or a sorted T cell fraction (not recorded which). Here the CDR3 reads CASSLAARAAPYEQYF. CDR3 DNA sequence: TGCGCCAGCAGCTTGGCCGCCAGGGCAGCCCCCTACGAGCAGTACTTC.